This T cell receptor beta chain originates from a study of blood T cell repertoires in COVID-19. Study context: Material from acute and convalescent COVID-19 was sourced from the United States, Italy and Spain.

This clone was picked up many times. CDR3 length: 15 residues. The germline gives CDR1 MDHEN, CDR2 SYDVKM. Between the trimmed V and J ends, which lost 3 bases and 4 bases, there was a span of 15 bases. The Seattle patients joined while their infection was active and were tracked longitudinally afterward. Profiled with immunoSEQ multiplex PCR; TCRdb holds only in-frame clones, not every one. The sample includes about 180,000 clones, approximately 78% of them seen just once. The chain is built from TRBV28 and TRBJ1-2; possibly TRBD1 for D (6 bases). This receptor was identified in a woman older than 75 with COVID-19, enrolled during active disease. Sequencing was done on a sample of peripheral blood. The CDR3 protein is CASSFFAGDGYGYTF. The DNA for the CDR3 is TGTGCCAGCAGTTTTTTCGCAGGGGATGGCTATGGCTACACCTTC.